The source of this T cell receptor beta chain is a study of blood T cell repertoires in COVID-19. How the authors handled the data: Amplification of reference gene primers was used by the study to estimate nucleated cell counts. The assay was immunoSEQ multiplex PCR, and TCRdb's table has in-frame clones only and misses some. V and J calls and clone size come straight from that table; D and trimming were deduced from the DNA. Of fewer than 100,000 clones listed, approximately 86% are singletons. This CDR3 spans 16 amino acids. Germline CDR1 LNHDA, CDR2 SQIVND (reference sequence). Between the trimmed V and J ends, which lost 6 bases and 0 bases, there was a span of 17 bases.

Material: peripheral blood. V usage is TRBV19 and J usage is TRBJ2-5; maybe TRBD2 (6 bases). The sequence was collected from a man in his fifties or sixties with acute or convalescent COVID-19. The CDR3 nucleotides read TGTGCCAGTAGCGACGGGGCTGGGGGGAACCAAGAGACCCAGTACTTC. Its translation is CASSDGAGGNQETQYF.